Below, one T cell receptor beta chain is given with its context. Cohorts were assigned according to the clinical history that participants reported. CDR3 length: 16 amino acids. This specimen comes from a study of blood T cell repertoires in COVID-19. This table comes from immunoSEQ multiplex PCR, and its TCRdb copy is limited to in-frame clones, with some not included. The data contain approximately 140,000 clones, 84% of them singletons. The rearrangement joins TRBV21-1 to TRBJ1-5. TRBV21-1 is reported as a pseudogene. The sequenced sample was PBMCs or T cells enriched from blood (not recorded which). This sequence was found in a woman aged 45 to 65 with acute COVID-19. The CDR3 is CASSKVPPGGNQPQHF. The CDR3 DNA reads as TGTGCCAGCAGCAAAGTGCCTCCCGGGGGCAATCAGCCCCAGCATTTT.